Below, 14 T cell receptor beta chains from the same sample are listed, as sequenced in a study of blood T cell repertoires in COVID-19. This table comes from immunoSEQ multiplex PCR, and its TCRdb copy is limited to in-frame clones, with some not included. The sample has around 100,000 clones; roughly 80% are singletons. The sequenced material came from peripheral blood. All receptors derive from a man aged 65-85 years with active or convalescent COVID-19.

This chain uses TRBV30 with TRBJ2-1, with D possibly being TRBD1 (6 bases). Trimming removed 4 bases from V and 9 bases from J, with 10 bases in between. CDR3 length equals 11 residues. Germline CDR1 reads GTSNPN; CDR2 reads SVGIG (reference sequence). CDR3 bases: TGTGCCTGGACCCCGGACAGTGAGCAGTTCTTC. Residues: CAWTPDSEQFF.

The chain combines TRBV29-1 with TRBJ2-2, with D perhaps TRBD1 (5 bases). The CDR3 covers 15 residues. Trimming stripped 2 bases from V and 6 bases from J, with 16 bases between. Per the germline V gene, CDR1 is SQVTM and CDR2 is ANQGSEA. The CDR3 sequence is CSVESAGLTAGELFF. The CDR3 DNA reads as TGCAGCGTTGAATCGGCAGGGTTAACCGCCGGGGAGCTGTTTTTT.

A single count supports this clone. The genes are TRBV30 and TRBJ1-5; TRBD1 matches 10 bases. The CDR3 totals 22 residues. Germline lookup yields CDR1 GTSNPN and CDR2 SVGIG (reference sequence). For the CDR3, the DNA is TGTGCAAACACGGGGCGGGGACAGGGGTGGAGGGATTACGCGTATAGCAATCAGCCCCAGCATTTT. Its protein product is CANTGRGQGWRDYAYSNQPQHF.

The rearrangement links TRBV5-1 to TRBJ2-3; 10 positions match TRBD1. Germline CDR1 and CDR2: SGHRS and YFSETQ. V shed 4 bases, J shed 2 bases, and the junction held 10 bases outside the gene matches. There are 17 residues in the CDR3. The CDR3 nucleotides read TGCGCCAGCAGCCCCACGACAGGGGGCTTCGACACAGATACGCAGTATTTT. It translates to CASSPTTGGFDTDTQYF.

This clone was picked up a small number of times. The V call is TRBV6-2 or TRBV6-3, the J call TRBJ2-7; the match to TRBD1 covers 10 bases. CDR1 and CDR2 (germline): MNHEY, SVGEGT. The trim removed 6 bases at V and 2 bases at J, leaving 7 bases unmatched. The CDR3 runs 15 residues. CDR3 amino acids: CASSPPGQGTYEQYF. CDR3 sequence (DNA): TGTGCCAGCAGCCCTCCGGGACAGGGGACCTACGAGCAGTACTTC.

This clone was detected only once. Here the CDR3 reads CASSRQGATDTQYF. The CDR3 DNA sequence: TGTGCCAGCAGTAGACAGGGCGCGACAGATACGCAGTATTTT. The chain recombines TRBV2 with TRBJ2-3; 7 bases match TRBD1. The CDR3 is 14 residues long. The V and J ends lost 5 bases and 3 bases, in that order; junction bases with no gene match: 5. Germline CDR1 and CDR2: SNHLY and FYNNEI.

The chain joins TRBV25-1 to TRBJ1-4, with a possible D match to TRBD1 (5 bases). The CDR3 spans 15 residues. V gave up 2 bases and J gave up 6 bases, with 13 bases separating them. Germline V gene sequence: CDR1 MGHDK, CDR2 SYGVNS. CDR3 nucleotides: TGTGCCAGCAGTGAAAGCGGTGGGGGGGATGAAAAACTGTTTTTT. Protein product: CASSESGGGDEKLFF.

The V call is TRBV4-3, the J call TRBJ2-7; the match to TRBD2 covers 9 bases. Per germline, CDR1 LGHNA and CDR2 YSLEER. V lost 1 base, J lost 5 bases, and 9 bases stayed unmatched. The CDR3 length is 16 residues. CDR3 amino acids: CASSQGRTSGRHEQYF. CDR3 bases: TGCGCCAGCAGCCAAGGCAGAACTAGCGGGCGGCACGAGCAGTACTTC.

V usage is TRBV7-9 and J usage is TRBJ1-5; a possible D gene is TRBD1 (5 bases). The germline V and J ends were trimmed by 5 bases and 4 bases, with 12 bases remaining between them. In germline, CDR1 is SEHNR, CDR2 FQNEAQ (reference sequence). The length of the CDR3 is 14 residues. The CDR3 DNA sequence: TGTGCCAGCAGCCCGGCGGGGGGGAATCAGCCCCAGCATTTT. As protein: CASSPAGGNQPQHF. The full variable domain, with the rest looked up from reference TRBV7-9 and TRBJ1-5, is DTGVSQNPRHKITKRGQNVTFRCDPISEHNRLYWYRQTLGQGPEFLTYFQNEAQLEKSRLLSDRFSAERPKGSFSTLEIQRTEQGDSAMYLCASSPAGGNQPQHFGDGTRLSIL.

This CDR3 reads CASSIKRGYQPQHF. DNA for the CDR3: TGTGCCAGTAGTATAAAGAGGGGGTATCAGCCCCAGCATTTT. The V gene is TRBV19, the J gene TRBJ1-5, with D maybe TRBD1 (6 bases). CDR3 length: 14 amino acids. Trimming stripped 2 bases from V and 5 bases from J, with 10 bases between. Germline CDR1 is LNHDA and CDR2 is SQIVND (reference sequence). The variable domain in full, completed from reference TRBV19 and TRBJ1-5, reads DGGITQSPKYLFRKEGQNVTLSCEQNLNHDAMYWYRQDPGQGLRLIYYSQIVNDFQKGDIAEGYSVSREKKESFPLTVTSAQKNPTAFYLCASSIKRGYQPQHFGDGTRLSIL.

The chain carries TRBV4-1 and TRBJ2-5; 8 bases match TRBD2. The V and J ends lost 0 bases and 1 base, in that order; junction bases with no gene match: 4. Germline loops: CDR1 MGHRA, CDR2 YSYEKL. The CDR3 is 16 amino acids. DNA for the CDR3: TGCGCCAGCAGCCAAGATACCCGGGGGGGCCAAGAGACCCAGTACTTC. As protein: CASSQDTRGGQETQYF.

This clone was seen once. V gene TRBV5-1 combines with J gene TRBJ2-1; 9 bases agree with TRBD2. Germline V gene sequence: CDR1 SGHRS, CDR2 YFSETQ. The ends lost 0 bases at V and 7 bases at J; junction bases unmatched: 8. CDR3 length: 16 amino acids. CDR3 protein: CASSLVVSGRGNEQFF. In DNA form, the CDR3 reads TGCGCCAGCAGCTTGGTGGTTAGCGGGAGAGGTAATGAGCAGTTCTTC.

This sequence joins TRBV7-3 and TRBJ2-7, with 8 bases identical to TRBD2. CDR1 is SGHTA, CDR2 FQGTGA, per germline. The J segment lost 5 bases and the V segment lost 8 bases, leaving 14 bases of the junction unmatched. CDR3 length: 15 residues. In nucleotides, the CDR3 is TGTGCCAGCGCTCGGGGGACGGGGGGGCCCAACGAGCAGTACTTC. Its protein is CASARGTGGPNEQYF.

This chain joins TRBV5-1 and TRBJ1-4; D is perhaps TRBD1 (5 bases). In germline, CDR1 is SGHRS, CDR2 YFSETQ. The V end was cut by 2 bases, the J end by 4 bases, with 12 bases between. The length of the CDR3 is 15 residues. DNA of the CDR3: TGCGCCAGCAGCTTAGTTGGGGGGGTTAATGAAAAACTGTTTTTT. Translating gives CASSLVGGVNEKLFF.